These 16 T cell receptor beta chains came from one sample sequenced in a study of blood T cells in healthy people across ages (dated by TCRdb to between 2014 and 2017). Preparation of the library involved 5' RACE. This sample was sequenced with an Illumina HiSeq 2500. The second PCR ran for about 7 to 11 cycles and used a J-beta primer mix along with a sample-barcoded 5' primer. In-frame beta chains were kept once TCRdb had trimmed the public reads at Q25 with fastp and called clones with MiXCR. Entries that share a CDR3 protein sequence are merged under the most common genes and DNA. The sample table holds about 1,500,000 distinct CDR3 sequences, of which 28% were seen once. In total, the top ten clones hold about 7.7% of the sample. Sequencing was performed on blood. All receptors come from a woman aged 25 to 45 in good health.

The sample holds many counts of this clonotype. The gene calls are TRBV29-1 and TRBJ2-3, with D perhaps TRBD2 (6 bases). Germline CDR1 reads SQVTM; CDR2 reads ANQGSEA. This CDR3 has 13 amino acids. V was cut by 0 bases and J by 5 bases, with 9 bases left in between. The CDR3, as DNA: TGCAGCGTTGAAGATACGCGGGGAGATACGCAGTATTTT. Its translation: CSVEDTRGDTQYF.

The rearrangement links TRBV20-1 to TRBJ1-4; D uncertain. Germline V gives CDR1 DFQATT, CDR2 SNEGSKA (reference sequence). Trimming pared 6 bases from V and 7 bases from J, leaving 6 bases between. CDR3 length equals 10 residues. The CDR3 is CSAEGEKLFF. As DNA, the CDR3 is TGCAGTGCCGAGGGTGAAAAACTGTTTTTT.

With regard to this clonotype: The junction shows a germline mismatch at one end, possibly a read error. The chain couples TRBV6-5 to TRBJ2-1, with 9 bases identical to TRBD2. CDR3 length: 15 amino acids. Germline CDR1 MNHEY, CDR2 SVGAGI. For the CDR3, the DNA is TGTGCCGGCAGTAGAGCGGGGGGCTCCTACAATGAGCAGTTCTTC. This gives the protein CAGSRAGGSYNEQFF.

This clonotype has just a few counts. CDR3 loop: CATQTTGSDTQYF. The CDR3 DNA reads TGTGCCACCCAAACCACGGGGTCAGATACGCAGTATTTT. The chain has TRBV19 and TRBJ2-3, with a possible D match to TRBD2 (5 bases). Looked up from germline, CDR1 is LNHDA and CDR2 is SQIVND (reference sequence). The CDR3 has 13 amino acids. V lost 10 bases and J 4 bases, leaving 15 bases between the germline ends.

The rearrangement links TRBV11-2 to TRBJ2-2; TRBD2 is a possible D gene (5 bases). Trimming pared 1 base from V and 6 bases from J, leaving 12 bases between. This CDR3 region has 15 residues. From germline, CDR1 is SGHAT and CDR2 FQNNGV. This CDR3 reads CASSLAGSFSGELFF. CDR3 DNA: TGTGCCAGCAGCTTAGCGGGGAGCTTCTCCGGGGAGCTGTTTTTT.

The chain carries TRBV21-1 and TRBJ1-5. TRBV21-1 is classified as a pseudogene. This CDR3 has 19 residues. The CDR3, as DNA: TGTGCCAGCAGCCGCCTTATAGAGGCAGGGAAAATCGGCAATCAGCCCCAGCATTTT. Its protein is CASSRLIEAGKIGNQPQHF.

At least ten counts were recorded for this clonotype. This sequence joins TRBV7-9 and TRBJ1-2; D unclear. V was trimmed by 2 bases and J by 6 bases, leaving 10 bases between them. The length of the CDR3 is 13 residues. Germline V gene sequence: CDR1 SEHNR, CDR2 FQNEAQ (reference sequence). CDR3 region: CASSLRESDGYTF. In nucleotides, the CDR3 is TGTGCCAGCAGCTTAAGGGAAAGTGATGGCTACACCTTC.

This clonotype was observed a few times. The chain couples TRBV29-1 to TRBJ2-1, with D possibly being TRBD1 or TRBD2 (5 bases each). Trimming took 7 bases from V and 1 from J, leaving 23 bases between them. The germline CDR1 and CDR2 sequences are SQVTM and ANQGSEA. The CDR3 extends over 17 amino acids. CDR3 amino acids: CSGKPTGLRNSYNEQFF. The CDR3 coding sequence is TGCAGCGGCAAACCCACGGGGCTCCGAAATTCCTACAATGAGCAGTTCTTC.

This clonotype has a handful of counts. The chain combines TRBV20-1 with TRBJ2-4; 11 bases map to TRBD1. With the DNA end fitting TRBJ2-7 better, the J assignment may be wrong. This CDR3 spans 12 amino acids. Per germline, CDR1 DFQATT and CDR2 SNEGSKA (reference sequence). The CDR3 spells CSAGDRGSEQYF. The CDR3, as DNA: TGCAGTGCGGGGGACAGGGGGAGCGAGCAGTACTTC.

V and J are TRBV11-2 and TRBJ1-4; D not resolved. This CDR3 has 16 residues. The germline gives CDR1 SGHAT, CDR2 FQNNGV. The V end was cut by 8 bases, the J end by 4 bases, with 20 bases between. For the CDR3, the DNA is TGTGCCAGCCGCCCCCCTGAGGGTGTATTTAATGAAAAACTGTTTTTT. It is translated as CASRPPEGVFNEKLFF.

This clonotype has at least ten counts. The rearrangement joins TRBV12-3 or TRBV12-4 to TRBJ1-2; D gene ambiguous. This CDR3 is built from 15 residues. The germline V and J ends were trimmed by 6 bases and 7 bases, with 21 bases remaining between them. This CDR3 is CASSLGVGSNSGYTF. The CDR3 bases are TGTGCCAGCAGCCTTGGCGTCGGGTCAAACAGTGGCTACACCTTC.

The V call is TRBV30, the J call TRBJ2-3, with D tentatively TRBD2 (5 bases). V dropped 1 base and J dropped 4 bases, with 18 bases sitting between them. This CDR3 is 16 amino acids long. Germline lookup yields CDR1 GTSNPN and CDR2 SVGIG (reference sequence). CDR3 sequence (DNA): TGTGCCTGGAGTGACCTCCGGGGTGGAACCTCAGATACGCAGTATTTT. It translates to CAWSDLRGGTSDTQYF.

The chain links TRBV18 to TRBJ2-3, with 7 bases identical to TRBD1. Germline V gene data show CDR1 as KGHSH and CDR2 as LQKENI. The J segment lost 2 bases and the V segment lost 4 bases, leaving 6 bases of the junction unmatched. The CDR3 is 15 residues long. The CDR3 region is CASSRSTGHTDTQYF. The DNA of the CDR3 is TGTGCCAGCTCACGATCGACAGGGCACACAGATACGCAGTATTTT. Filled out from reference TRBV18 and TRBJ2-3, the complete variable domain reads NAGVMQNPRHLVRRRGQEARLRCSPMKGHSHVYWYRQLPEEGLKFMVYLQKENIIDESGMPKERFSAEFPKEGPSILRIQQVVRGDSAAYFCASSRSTGHTDTQYFGPGTRLTVL.

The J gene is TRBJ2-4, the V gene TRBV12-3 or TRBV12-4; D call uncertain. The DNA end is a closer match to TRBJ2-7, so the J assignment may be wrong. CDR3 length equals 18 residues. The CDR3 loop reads CASSLETPGPWGVYEQYF. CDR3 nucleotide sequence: TGTGCCAGCAGTTTAGAGACACCGGGCCCTTGGGGTGTCTACGAGCAGTACTTC.

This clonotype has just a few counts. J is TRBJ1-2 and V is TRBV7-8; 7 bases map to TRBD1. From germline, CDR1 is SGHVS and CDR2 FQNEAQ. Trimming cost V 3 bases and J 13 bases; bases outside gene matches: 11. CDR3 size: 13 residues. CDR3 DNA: TGTGCCAGCAGCTTCCCGGGACAGACTTCGGGCACCTTC. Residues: CASSFPGQTSGTF.

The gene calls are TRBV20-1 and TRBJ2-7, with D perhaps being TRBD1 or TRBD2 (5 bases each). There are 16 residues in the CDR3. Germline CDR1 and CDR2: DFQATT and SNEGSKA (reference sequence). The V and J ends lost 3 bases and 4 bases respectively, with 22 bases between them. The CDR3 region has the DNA TGCAGTGCTAGTGGGGCAGCGGAAGGGCTATCGTACGAGCAGTACTTC. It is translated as CSASGAAEGLSYEQYF.